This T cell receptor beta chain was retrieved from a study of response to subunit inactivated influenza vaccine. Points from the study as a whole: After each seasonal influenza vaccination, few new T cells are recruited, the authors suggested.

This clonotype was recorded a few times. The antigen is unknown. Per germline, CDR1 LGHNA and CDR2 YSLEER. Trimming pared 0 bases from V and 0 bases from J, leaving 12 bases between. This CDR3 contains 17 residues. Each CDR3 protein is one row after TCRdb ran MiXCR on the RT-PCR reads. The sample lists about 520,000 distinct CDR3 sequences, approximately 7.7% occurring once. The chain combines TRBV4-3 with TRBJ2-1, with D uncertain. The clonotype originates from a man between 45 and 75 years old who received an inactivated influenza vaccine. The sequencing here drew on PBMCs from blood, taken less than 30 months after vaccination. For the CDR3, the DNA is TGCGCCAGCAGCCAAGATCCCGGACCGAGCTCCTACAATGAGCAGTTCTTC. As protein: CASSQDPGPSSYNEQFF.